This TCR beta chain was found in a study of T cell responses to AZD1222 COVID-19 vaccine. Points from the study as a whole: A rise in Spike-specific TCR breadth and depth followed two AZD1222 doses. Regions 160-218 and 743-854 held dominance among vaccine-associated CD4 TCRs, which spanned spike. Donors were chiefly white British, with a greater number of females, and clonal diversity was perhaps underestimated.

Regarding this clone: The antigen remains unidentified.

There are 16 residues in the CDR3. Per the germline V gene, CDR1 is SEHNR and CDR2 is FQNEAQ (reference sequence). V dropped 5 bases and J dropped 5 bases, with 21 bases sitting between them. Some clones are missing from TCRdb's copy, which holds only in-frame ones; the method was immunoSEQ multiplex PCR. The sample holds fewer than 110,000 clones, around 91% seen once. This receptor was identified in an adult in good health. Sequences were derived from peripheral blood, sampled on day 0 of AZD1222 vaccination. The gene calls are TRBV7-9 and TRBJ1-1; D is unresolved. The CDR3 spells CASSRHTGPMGTEAFF. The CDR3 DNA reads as TGTGCCAGCAGCCGCCATACCGGGCCCATGGGTACTGAAGCTTTCTTT.